Listed below are T cell receptor beta chains from one sample, sequenced in a study of T cells in narcolepsy. Data came from immunoSEQ multiplex PCR; TCRdb stores just in-frame clones and leaves some out. This table holds about 30,000 clones, around 86% found once. The sample consisted of CD45RA- memory CD4+ T cells from PBMCs. These receptor sequences come from a human donor with narcolepsy. CDR3s leave out the opening cysteine and the closing phenylalanine or tryptophan. The size field is filled for only some rows; it gives once, few, many or a size class.

TRBV29-1	TRBJ2-7	10	NA	SVGANPYEQY
TRBV4-3	TRBJ1-2	14	NA	ASSPGYSQGALGYT
TRBV18	TRBJ2-7	12	NA	ASSGSSSTYEQY
TRBV14	TRBJ1-6	14	NA	ASSPGAGSYNSPLH
TRBV5-4	TRBJ2-5	14	NA	ASSLQTSGPQETQY
TRBV19	TRBJ1-2	12	NA	ASRRGGAADGYT
TRBV7-2	TRBJ1-2	13	NA	ASSLDVSANYGYT
TRBV19	TRBJ1-5	11	NA	ASSPKLNQPQH
TRBV30	TRBJ2-3	11	NA	ARTGGGMNTQY
TRBV9	TRBJ2-3	13	NA	ASSVGGSGTDTQY
TRBV5-1	TRBJ1-1	14	NA	ASSHRGANGSTEAF
TRBV30	TRBJ2-1	13	NA	AWSVPNVVANEQF
TRBV19	TRBJ2-4	14	once	ASKEGGSLAKNIQY
TRBV4-2	TRBJ1-5	15	NA	ASSQERGQGINQPQH
TRBV4-2	TRBJ1-5	13	NA	ASSQGDRPNQPQH
TRBV7-2	TRBJ2-1	12	NA	ASSYIAGGHEQF
TRBV18	TRBJ2-2	13	NA	ASSPPAGRAGELF
TRBV11-3	TRBJ2-3	14	few	ASSLERTGGSYTQY
TRBV7-9	TRBJ2-2	15	NA	ASSPQLRTAPTGELF
TRBV9	TRBJ1-1	13	NA	ASSPNHGLNTEAF
TRBV2	TRBJ2-2	14	NA	ASSSWDRGGAGELF
TRBV19	TRBJ1-1	12	NA	ASSKAGGATEAF
TRBV30	TRBJ1-5	11	NA	AYTKTQNQPQH
TRBV5-4	TRBJ1-1	12	NA	ASSRDGARAEAF
TRBV2	TRBJ2-1	9	few	ASSEPDEQF
TRBV7-3	TRBJ1-6	13	NA	ASSLQGGGLSPLH
TRBV5-1	TRBJ1-5	12	NA	ASSLQGEGQPQH
TRBV15	TRBJ1-1	14	NA	ATSRDAVSRGTEAF
TRBV6-1	TRBJ1-6	13	NA	ASSERTGGSSPLH
TRBV5-6	TRBJ1-1	11	NA	ASSLYGDREAF
TRBV7-8	TRBJ1-4	12	NA	ASSQPTGGEKLV
TRBV19	TRBJ1-6	10	NA	ARKENNSPLH